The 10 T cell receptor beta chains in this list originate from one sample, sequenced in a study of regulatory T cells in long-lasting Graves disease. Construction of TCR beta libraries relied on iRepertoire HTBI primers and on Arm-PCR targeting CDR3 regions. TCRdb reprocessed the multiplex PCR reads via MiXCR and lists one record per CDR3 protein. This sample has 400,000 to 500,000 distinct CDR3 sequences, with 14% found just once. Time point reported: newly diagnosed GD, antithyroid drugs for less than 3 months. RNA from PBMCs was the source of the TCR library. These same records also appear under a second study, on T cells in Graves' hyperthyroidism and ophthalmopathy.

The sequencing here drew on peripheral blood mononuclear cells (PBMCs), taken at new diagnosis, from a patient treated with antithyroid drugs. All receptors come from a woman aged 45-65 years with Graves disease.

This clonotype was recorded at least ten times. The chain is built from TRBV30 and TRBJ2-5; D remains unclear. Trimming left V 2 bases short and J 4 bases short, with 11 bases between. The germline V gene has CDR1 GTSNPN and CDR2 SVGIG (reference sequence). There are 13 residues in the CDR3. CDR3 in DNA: TGTGCCTGGAGTTGGCTTGGTGGAGAGACCCAGTACTTC. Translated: CAWSWLGGETQYF.

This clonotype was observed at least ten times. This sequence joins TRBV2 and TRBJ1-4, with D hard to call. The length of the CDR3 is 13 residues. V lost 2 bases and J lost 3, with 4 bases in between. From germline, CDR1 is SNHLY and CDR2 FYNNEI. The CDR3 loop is CASSESPNEKLFF. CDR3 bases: TGTGCCAGCAGTGAATCCCCTAATGAAAAACTGTTTTTT.

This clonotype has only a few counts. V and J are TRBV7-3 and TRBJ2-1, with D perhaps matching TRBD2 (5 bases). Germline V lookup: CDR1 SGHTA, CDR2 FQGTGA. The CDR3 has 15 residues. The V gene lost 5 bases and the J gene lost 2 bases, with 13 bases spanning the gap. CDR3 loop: CASSQELATYNEQFF. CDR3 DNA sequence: TGTGCCAGCAGCCAGGAGCTAGCTACCTACAATGAGCAGTTCTTC.

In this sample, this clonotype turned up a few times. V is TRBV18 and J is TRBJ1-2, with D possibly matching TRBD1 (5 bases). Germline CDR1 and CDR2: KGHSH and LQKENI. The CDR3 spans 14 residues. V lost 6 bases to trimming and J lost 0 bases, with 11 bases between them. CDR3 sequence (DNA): TGTGCCAGCTCGCGGGACCCAGCTAACTATGGCTACACCTTC. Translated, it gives CASSRDPANYGYTF.

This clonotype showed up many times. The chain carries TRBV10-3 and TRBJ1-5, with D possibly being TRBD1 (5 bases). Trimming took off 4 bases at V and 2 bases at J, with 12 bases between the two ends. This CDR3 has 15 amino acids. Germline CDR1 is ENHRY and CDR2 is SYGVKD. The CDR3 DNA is TGTGCCATCAGTGCGTGGCAGGGAGGCAATCAGCCCCAGCATTTT. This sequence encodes CAISAWQGGNQPQHF.

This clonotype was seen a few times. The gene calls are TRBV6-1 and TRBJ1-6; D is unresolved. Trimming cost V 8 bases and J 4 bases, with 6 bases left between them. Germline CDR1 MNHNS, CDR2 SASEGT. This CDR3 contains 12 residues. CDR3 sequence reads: CASRDYNSPLHF. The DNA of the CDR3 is TGTGCCAGCCGGGATTATAATTCACCCCTCCACTTT.

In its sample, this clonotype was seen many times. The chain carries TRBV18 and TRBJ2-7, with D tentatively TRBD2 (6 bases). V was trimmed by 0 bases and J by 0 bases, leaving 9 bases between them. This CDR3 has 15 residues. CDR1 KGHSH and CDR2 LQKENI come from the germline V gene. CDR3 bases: TGTGCCAGCTCACCACCGGGACTTCTCTCCTACGAGCAGTACTTC. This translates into CASSPPGLLSYEQYF.

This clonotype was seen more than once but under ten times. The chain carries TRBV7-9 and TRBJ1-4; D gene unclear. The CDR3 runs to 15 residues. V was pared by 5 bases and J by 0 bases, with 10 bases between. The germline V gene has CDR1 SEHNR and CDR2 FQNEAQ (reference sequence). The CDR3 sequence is CASSAPPATNEKLFF. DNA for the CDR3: TGTGCCAGCAGCGCCCCACCCGCAACTAATGAAAAACTGTTTTTT.

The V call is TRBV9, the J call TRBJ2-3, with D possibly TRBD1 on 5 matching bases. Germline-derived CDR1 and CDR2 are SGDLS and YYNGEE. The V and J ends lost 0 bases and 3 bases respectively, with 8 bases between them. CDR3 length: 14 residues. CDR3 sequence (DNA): TGTGCCAGCAGCGTAGCCAGGGTTACAGATACGCAGTATTTT. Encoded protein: CASSVARVTDTQYF.

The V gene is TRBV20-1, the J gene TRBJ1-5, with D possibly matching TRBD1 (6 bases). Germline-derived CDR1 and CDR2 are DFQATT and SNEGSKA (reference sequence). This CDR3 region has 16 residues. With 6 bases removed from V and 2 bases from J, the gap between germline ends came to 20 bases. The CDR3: CSAYDSRGDGNQPQHF. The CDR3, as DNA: TGCAGTGCCTATGATTCCAGGGGTGACGGCAATCAGCCCCAGCATTTT.